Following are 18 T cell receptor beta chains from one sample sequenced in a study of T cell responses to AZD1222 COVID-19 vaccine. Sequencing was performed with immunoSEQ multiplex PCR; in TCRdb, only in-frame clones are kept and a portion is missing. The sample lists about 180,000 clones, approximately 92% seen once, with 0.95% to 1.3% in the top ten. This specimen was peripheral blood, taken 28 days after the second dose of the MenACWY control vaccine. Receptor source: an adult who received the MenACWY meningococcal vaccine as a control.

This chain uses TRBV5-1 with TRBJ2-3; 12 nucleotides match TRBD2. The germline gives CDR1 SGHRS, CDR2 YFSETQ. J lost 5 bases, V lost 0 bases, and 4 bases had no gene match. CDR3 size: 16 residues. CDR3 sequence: CASSLDPSGGEDTQYF. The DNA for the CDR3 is TGCGCCAGCAGCTTGGATCCTAGCGGGGGGGAAGATACGCAGTATTTT.

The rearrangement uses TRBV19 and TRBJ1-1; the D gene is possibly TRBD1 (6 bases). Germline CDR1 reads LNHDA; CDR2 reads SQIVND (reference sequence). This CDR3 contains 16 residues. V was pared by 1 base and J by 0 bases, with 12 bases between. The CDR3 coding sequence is TGTGCCAGTAGTATAGTTGGACAGCTCATGAACACTGAAGCTTTCTTT. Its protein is CASSIVGQLMNTEAFF.

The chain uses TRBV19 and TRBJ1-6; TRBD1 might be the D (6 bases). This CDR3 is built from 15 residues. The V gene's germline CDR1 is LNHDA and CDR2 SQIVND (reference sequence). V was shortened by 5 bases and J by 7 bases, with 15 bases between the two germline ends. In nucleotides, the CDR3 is TGTGCCAGTAGTCCACTGACAGGAAAGAATTCACCCCTCCACTTT. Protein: CASSPLTGKNSPLHF.

Here the CDR3 DNA reads TGCGCCAGCCGCCACGGGGGGGAAGATTACACCATATATTTT. Its translation: CASRHGGEDYTIYF. The chain recombines TRBV5-1 with TRBJ1-3; D might be TRBD1 (5 bases). Trimming took 7 bases from V and 8 from J, leaving 19 bases between them. The CDR3 is 14 amino acids. Germline CDR1 is SGHRS and CDR2 is YFSETQ.

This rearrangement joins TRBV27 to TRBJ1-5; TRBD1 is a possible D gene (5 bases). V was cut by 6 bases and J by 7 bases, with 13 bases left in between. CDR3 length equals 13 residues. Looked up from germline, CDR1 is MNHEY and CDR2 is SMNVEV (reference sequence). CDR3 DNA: TGTGCCAGCAGATCAGGGAGAGAACAGCCCCAGCATTTT. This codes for CASRSGREQPQHF.

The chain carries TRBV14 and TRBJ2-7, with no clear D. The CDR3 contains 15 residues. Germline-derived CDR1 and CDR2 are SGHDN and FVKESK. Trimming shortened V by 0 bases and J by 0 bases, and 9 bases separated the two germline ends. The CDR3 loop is CASSQDYRFSYEQYF. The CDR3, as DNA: TGTGCCAGCAGCCAAGATTACCGATTCTCCTACGAGCAGTACTTC.

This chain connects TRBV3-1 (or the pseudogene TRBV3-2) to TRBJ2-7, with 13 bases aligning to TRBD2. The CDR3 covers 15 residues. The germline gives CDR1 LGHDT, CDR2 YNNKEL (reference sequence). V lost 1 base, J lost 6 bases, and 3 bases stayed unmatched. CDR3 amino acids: CASSQGTSGGVEQYF. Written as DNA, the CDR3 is TGTGCCAGCAGCCAAGGTACTAGCGGGGGGGTCGAGCAGTACTTC.

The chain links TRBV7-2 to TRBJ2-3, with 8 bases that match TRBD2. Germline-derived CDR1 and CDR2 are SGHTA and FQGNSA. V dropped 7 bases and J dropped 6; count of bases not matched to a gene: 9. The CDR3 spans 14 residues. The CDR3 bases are TGTGCCAGCACGACCGGGACTAGTATCGATACGCAGTATTTT. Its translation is CASTTGTSIDTQYF.

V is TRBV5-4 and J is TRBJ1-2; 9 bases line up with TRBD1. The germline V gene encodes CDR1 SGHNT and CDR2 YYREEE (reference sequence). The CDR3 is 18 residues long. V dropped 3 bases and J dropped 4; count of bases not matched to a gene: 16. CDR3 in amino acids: CASSYDPGQGALGYGYTF. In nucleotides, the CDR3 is TGTGCCAGCAGCTACGATCCGGGACAGGGCGCGTTGGGCTATGGCTACACCTTC.

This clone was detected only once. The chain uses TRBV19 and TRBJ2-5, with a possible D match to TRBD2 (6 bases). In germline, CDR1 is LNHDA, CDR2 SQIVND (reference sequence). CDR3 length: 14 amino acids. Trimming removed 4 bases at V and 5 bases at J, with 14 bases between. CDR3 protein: CASSTRGSRETQYF. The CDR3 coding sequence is TGTGCCAGTAGTACGCGGGGTTCTCGGGAGACCCAGTACTTC.

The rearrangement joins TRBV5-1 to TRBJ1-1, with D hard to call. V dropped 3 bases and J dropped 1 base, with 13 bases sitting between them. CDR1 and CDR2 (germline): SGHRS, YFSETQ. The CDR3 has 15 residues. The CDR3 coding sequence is TGCGCCAGCAGCTCGAAGACCGTCAGGAACACTGAAGCTTTCTTT. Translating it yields CASSSKTVRNTEAFF.

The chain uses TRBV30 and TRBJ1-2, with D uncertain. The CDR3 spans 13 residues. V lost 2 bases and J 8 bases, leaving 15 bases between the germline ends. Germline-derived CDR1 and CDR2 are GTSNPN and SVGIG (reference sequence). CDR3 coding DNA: TGTGCCTGGAGTCTTCCGGCCCGAGGGGGCTACACCTTC. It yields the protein CAWSLPARGGYTF.

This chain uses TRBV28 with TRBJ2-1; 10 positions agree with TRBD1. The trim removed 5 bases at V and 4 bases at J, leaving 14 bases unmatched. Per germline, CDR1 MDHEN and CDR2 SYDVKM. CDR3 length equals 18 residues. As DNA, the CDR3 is TGTGCCAGCAGTCCCAGTCCAGGGACAGGGGTTCCTTACAATGAGCAGTTCTTC. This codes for CASSPSPGTGVPYNEQFF.

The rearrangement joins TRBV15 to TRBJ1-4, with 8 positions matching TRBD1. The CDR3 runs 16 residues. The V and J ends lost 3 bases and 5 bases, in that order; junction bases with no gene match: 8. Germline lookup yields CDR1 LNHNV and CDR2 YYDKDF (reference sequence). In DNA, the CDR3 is TGTGCCACCAGCAGGGACTCCGGGACAGGAAATGAAAAACTGTTTTTT. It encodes CATSRDSGTGNEKLFF.

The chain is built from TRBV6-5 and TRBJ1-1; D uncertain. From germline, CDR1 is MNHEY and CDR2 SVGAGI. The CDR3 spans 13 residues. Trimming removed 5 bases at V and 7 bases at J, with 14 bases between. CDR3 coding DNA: TGTGCCAGCAGTCCCCCCCGGGCGGGTGAAGCTTTCTTT. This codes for CASSPPRAGEAFF.

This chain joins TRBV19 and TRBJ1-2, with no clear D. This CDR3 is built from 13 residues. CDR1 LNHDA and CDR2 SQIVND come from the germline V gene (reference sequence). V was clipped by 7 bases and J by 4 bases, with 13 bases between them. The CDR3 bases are TGTGCCAGTACCCAAGGGTCCCTCTATGGCTACACCTTC. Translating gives CASTQGSLYGYTF.

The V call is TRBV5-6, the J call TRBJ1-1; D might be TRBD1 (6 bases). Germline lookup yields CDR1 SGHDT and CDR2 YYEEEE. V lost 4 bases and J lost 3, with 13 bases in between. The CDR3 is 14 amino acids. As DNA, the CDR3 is TGTGCCAGCAGCGGCAGGGGTTGGGACACTGAAGCTTTCTTT. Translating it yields CASSGRGWDTEAFF.

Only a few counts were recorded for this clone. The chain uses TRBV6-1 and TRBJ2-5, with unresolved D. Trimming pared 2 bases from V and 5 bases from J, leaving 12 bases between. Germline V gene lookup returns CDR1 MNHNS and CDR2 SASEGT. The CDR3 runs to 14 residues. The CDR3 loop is CASSELRRPETQYF. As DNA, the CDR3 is TGTGCCAGCAGTGAACTTCGCAGGCCGGAGACCCAGTACTTC.